The T cell receptor beta chain described here comes from a study of blood T cells in healthy people across ages. Study findings and constraints: Estimates drawn from one million T cells were deemed to understate diversity. Expanded clonotype shifts may have been confounded, as the donors had an unknown CMV status.

Together with a sample-barcoded 5' primer, a J-beta primer mix was included in a second PCR lasting about 6 to 11 cycles. Each cDNA molecule was tagged by a template-switch adaptor with 12 random nucleotides. TCRdb re-called the 5' RACE reads with MiXCR, one entry per CDR3 protein. The repertoire has around 800,000 distinct CDR3 sequences, 60% to 80% of them found once; the top ten carry about 30%. Trimming stripped 6 bases from V and 6 bases from J, with 8 bases between. The CDR3 runs to 11 residues. The germline V gene encodes CDR1 LNHNV and CDR2 YYDKDF (reference sequence). With respect to this clonotype: Its specificity is not known.

The origin of this receptor is a man aged 30-40 years in good health. The chain uses TRBV15 and TRBJ1-1; the D is unclear. The sequenced sample consisted of blood. In DNA form, the CDR3 reads TGTGCCACCAGTTTTGACGCTGAAGCTTTCTTT. Residues: CATSFDAEAFF.